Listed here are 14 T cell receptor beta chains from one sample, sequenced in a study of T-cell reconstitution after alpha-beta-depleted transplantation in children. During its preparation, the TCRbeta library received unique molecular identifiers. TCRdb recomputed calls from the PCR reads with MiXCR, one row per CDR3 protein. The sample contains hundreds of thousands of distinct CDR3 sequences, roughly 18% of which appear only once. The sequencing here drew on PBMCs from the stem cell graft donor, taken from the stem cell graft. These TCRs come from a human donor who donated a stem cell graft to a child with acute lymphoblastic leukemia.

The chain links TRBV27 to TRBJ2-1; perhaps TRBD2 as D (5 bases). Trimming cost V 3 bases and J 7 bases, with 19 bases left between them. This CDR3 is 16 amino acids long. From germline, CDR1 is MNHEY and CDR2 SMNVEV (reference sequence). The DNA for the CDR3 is TGTGCCAGCAGTTTTATAGGAGGTGGGGTGGGGAATGAGCAGTTCTTC. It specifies CASSFIGGGVGNEQFF.

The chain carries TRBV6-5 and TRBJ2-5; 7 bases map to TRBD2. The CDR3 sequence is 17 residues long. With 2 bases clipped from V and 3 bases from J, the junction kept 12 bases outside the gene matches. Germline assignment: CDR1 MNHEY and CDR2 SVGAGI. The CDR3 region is CASSYSSRGEGEETQYF. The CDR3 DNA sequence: TGTGCCAGCAGTTACAGTTCTCGCGGGGAGGGCGAAGAGACCCAGTACTTC.

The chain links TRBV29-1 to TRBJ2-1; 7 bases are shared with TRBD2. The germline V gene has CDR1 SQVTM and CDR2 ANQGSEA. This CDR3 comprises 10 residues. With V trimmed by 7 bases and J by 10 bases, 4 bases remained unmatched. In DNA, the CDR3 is TGCAGCGGACTAGCTAGGGAGCAGTTCTTC. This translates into CSGLAREQFF.

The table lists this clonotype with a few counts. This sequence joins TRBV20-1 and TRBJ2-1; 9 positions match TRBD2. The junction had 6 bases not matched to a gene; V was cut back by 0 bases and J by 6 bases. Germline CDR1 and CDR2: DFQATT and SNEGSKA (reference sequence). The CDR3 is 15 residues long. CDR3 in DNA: TGCAGTGCTAGAGACGCGGGAGGGCCGGGCAATGAGCAGTTCTTC. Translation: CSARDAGGPGNEQFF.

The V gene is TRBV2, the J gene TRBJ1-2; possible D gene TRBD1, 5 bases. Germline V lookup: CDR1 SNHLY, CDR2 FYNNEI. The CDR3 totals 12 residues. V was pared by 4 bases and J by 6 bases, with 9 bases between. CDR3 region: CASSGPGNGYTF. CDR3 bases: TGTGCCAGCAGTGGGCCAGGGAATGGCTACACCTTC.

CDR3 sequence reads: CAMLSLGTGSGELFF. CDR3 nucleotides: TGTGCCATGCTCTCTCTCGGGACAGGGTCCGGGGAGCTGTTTTTT. This chain uses TRBV15 with TRBJ2-2, with TRBD1 matching 9 bases. The germline V gene encodes CDR1 LNHNV and CDR2 YYDKDF (reference sequence). With 10 bases clipped from V and 6 bases from J, the junction kept 12 bases outside the gene matches. This CDR3 comprises 15 residues.

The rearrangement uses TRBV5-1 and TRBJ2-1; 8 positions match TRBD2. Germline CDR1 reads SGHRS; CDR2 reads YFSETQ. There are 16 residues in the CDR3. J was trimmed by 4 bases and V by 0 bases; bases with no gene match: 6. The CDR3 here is CASSLGLASLYNEQFF. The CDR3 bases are TGCGCCAGCAGCTTGGGACTAGCGTCTCTTTACAATGAGCAGTTCTTC.

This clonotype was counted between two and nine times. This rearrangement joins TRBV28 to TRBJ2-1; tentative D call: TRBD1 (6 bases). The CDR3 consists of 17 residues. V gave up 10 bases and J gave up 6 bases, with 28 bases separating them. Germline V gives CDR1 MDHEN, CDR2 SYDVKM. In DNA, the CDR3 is TGTGCCACCTGTGACATTCCTGATGCAGGGGATGGCAATGAGCAGTTCTTC. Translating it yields CATCDIPDAGDGNEQFF.

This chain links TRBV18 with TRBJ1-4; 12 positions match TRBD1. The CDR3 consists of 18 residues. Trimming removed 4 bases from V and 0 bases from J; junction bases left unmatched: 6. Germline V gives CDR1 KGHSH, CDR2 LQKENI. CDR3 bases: TGTGCCAGCTCACTCCGGGACAGGGGGCTCACAACTAATGAAAAACTGTTTTTT. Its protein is CASSLRDRGLTTNEKLFF.

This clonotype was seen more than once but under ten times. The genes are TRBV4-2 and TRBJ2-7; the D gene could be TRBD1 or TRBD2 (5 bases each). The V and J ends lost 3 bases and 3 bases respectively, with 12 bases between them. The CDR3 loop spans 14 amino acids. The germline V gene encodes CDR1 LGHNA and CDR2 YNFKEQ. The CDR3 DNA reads TGTGCCAGCAGCCACCGGGACGGCTTCTACGAGCAGTACTTC. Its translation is CASSHRDGFYEQYF.

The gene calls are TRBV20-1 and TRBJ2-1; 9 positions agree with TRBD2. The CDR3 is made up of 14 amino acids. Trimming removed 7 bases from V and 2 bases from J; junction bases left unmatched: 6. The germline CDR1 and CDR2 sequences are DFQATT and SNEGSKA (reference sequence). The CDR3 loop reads CSVQTSGPYNEQFF. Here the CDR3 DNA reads TGCAGTGTCCAAACTAGCGGGCCCTACAATGAGCAGTTCTTC.

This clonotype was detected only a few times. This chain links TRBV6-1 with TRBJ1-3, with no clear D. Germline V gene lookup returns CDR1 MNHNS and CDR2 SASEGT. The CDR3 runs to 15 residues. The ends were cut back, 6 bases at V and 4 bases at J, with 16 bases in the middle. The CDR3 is CASRPGPLAGNTIYF. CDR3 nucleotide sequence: TGTGCCAGCAGACCGGGCCCCTTGGCCGGAAACACCATATATTTT.

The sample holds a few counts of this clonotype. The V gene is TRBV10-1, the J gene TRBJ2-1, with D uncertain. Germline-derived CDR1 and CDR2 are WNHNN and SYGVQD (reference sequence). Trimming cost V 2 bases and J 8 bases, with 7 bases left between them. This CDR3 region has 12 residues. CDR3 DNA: TGCGCCAGCAGTGAGGGTATGCATGAGCAGTTCTTC. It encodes CASSEGMHEQFF.

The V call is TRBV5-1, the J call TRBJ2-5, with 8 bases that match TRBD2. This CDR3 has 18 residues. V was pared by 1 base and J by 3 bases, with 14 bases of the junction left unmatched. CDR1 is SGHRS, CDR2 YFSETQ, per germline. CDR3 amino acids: CASSLFLSGSGFKETQYF. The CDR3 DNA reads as TGCGCCAGCAGCTTGTTCCTAAGCGGGAGTGGGTTTAAAGAGACCCAGTACTTC. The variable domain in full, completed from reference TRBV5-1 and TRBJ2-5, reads KAGVTQTPRYLIKTRGQQVTLSCSPISGHRSVSWYQQTPGQGLQFLFEYFSETQRNKGNFPGRFSGRQFSNSRSEMNVSTLELGDSALYLCASSLFLSGSGFKETQYFGPGTRLLVL.